The table lists the clone carrying this TCR beta chain with many counts. The data were taken from a study of T cells in Graves' hyperthyroidism and ophthalmopathy. Overall study: Before treatment of any kind, peripheral blood was taken at initial diagnosis.

V gave up 4 bases and J gave up 5 bases, with 14 bases separating them. There are 15 residues in the CDR3. Germline CDR1 MGHRA, CDR2 YSYEKL. TCR beta CDR3 regions were amplified from RNA transcripts. During a first-round RT-PCR of the TCR CDR3, the HTBI primer set was used. TCRdb reprocessed the multiplex PCR reads with MiXCR, giving one entry per CDR3 protein. The sample records hundreds of thousands of distinct CDR3 sequences, approximately 16% being singletons. The specimen was blood. This rearrangement joins TRBV4-1 to TRBJ1-4, with a possible D match to TRBD1 (6 bases). The source of this sequence is a woman aged 40 to 55 with Graves' ophthalmopathy. The DNA of the CDR3 is TGCGCCAGCAGCCTCCCGAGCAGGGGAAATGAAAAACTGTTTTTT. Translating it yields CASSLPSRGNEKLFF.